The 2 T cell receptor beta chains listed next were all sequenced from one sample in a study of human T cells and chemical hapten exposure. Time point defined: healthy volunteer bleed at 2 weeks. Extraction yielded total RNA from whole blood (unfractionated). TCRdb reprocessed the RACE reads with MiXCR, giving one entry per CDR3 protein. The repertoire holds tens of thousands of distinct CDR3 sequences, with over 8% as singletons. Material for sequencing was whole blood. The source is a female donor in good health. Some clones in this sample may be carry-over from other donors' samples.

This clonotype was observed a handful of times. The V and J genes are TRBV7-9 and TRBJ2-1; tentative D call: TRBD2 (7 bases). Per germline, CDR1 SEHNR and CDR2 FQNEAQ (reference sequence). This CDR3 spans 23 amino acids. V was cut by 5 bases and J by 8 bases, with 43 bases left in between. CDR3 DNA sequence: TGTGCCAGCAGCACCTCCCGCCAGGGGAGGGTTTGGACGGGAGTTCTAAGTGTTGATGAGCAGTTCTTC. It yields the protein CASSTSRQGRVWTGVLSVDEQFF.

There are many counts of this clonotype. The J gene is TRBJ1-5, the V gene TRBV19; the D is unclear. The V end lost 5 bases, the J end lost 4 bases, and 9 bases lay between the germline ends. Germline assignment: CDR1 LNHDA and CDR2 SQIVND (reference sequence). CDR3 length: 13 amino acids. In DNA form, the CDR3 reads TGTGCCAGTAGTTGGCAGACTAATCAGCCCCAGCATTTT. Its protein is CASSWQTNQPQHF.